The text below deals with one T cell receptor beta chain. Assay used: immunoSEQ multiplex PCR; TCRdb lists only in-frame clones, some missing. The sample lists roughly 16,000 clones, 70% occurring once. Treatment given: randomized to nivolumab then ipilimumab (arm A) or the reverse (arm B). From thawed PBMCs, live CD3+CD8+ cells negative for CD19 and CD56 were sorted. The sample originates from a study of sequential checkpoint blockade in melanoma. Looking at the study overall: Patients were randomized 1:1 to nivolumab-then-ipilimumab or ipilimumab-then-nivolumab first-line. After both sequences, patients received maintenance nivolumab.

CDR1 is LGHNA, CDR2 YNFKEQ, per germline. CDR3 length: 15 amino acids. V shed 1 base and J shed 10 bases, with 17 bases lying between them. The sequences come from CD8+ T cells sorted from blood (inferred from file names), collected from a patient given nivolumab and ipilimumab in sequence. The chain uses TRBV4-2 and TRBJ2-1, with D possibly TRBD2 on 7 matching bases. The source of this sequence is a human donor with melanoma. DNA for the CDR3: TGTGCCAGCAGCCAAGGTACAGGCGGCGGGGGCGAGCAGTTCTTC. It encodes CASSQGTGGGGEQFF.